The next 18 T cell receptor beta chains were all read from a single sample in a study of T cell changes during pregnancy in multiple sclerosis. Data came from immunoSEQ multiplex PCR; TCRdb stores just in-frame clones and leaves some out. Of 75,000 to 85,000 clones listed, about 92% are singletons. Source: peripheral blood, taken in the second trimester of pregnancy. These receptors all come from a female donor with multiple sclerosis, enrolled in a pregnancy study.

The rearrangement links TRBV6-5 to TRBJ1-2, with 9 bases lining up with TRBD1. Looked up from germline, CDR1 is MNHEY and CDR2 is SVGAGI. The CDR3 is 13 amino acids. The V segment lost 6 bases and the J segment 3 bases; nucleotides outside the gene matches: 2. CDR3: CASSRQGDYGYTF. DNA for the CDR3: TGTGCCAGCAGCAGACAGGGGGACTATGGCTACACCTTC.

The chain joins TRBV13 to TRBJ1-1, with a tentative D call TRBD1 (6 bases). CDR1 is PRHDT, CDR2 FYEKMQ, per germline (reference sequence). Trimming removed 5 bases at V and 1 base at J, with 14 bases between. This CDR3 is built from 15 residues. The CDR3 DNA sequence: TGTGCCAGCAGCCCAGGTCCGGGACAGAACACTGAAGCTTTCTTT. It specifies CASSPGPGQNTEAFF.

This chain uses TRBV30 with TRBJ1-4; the match to TRBD1 covers 10 bases. J gave up 10 bases and V 3 bases, and 8 bases lay outside the gene matches. The CDR3 consists of 14 residues. Germline assignment: CDR1 GTSNPN and CDR2 SVGIG (reference sequence). CDR3 nucleotides: TGTGCCTGGAGCGCGGGACAGGGGCCGGGAAAACTGTTTTTT. Residues: CAWSAGQGPGKLFF.

The chain has TRBV19 and TRBJ1-1; 7 bases match TRBD1. Germline values: CDR1 LNHDA, CDR2 SQIVND (reference sequence). With 5 bases clipped from V and 7 bases from J, the junction kept 7 bases outside the gene matches. The CDR3 is 13 residues long. DNA for the CDR3: TGTGCCAGTAGTTTCCTCTCAGGGGGTGAAGCTTTCTTT. Its protein is CASSFLSGGEAFF.

The V gene is TRBV2, the J gene TRBJ2-3, with D perhaps TRBD1 (6 bases). The germline V gene encodes CDR1 SNHLY and CDR2 FYNNEI. Trimming took off 8 bases at V and 1 base at J, with 22 bases between the two ends. This CDR3 spans 17 amino acids. The CDR3 sequence is CASETPTGQGRTDTQYF. CDR3 nucleotides: TGTGCCAGCGAGACTCCGACCGGGCAGGGGCGCACAGATACGCAGTATTTT.

This clone was picked up one time. The rearrangement links TRBV6-5 to TRBJ1-2; D might be TRBD1 (6 bases). CDR1 is MNHEY, CDR2 SVGAGI, per germline. The germline V and J ends were trimmed by 8 bases and 5 bases, with 15 bases remaining between them. The CDR3 has 13 amino acids. The CDR3 sequence is CASFPNRAYGYTF. DNA for the CDR3: TGTGCCAGCTTTCCGAACAGGGCGTATGGCTACACCTTC.

The chain carries TRBV7-9 and TRBJ2-1, with D unresolved. The CDR3 spans 16 residues. Germline loops: CDR1 SEHNR, CDR2 FQNEAQ (reference sequence). V was shortened by 1 base and J by 2 bases, with 12 bases between the two germline ends. The CDR3 spells CASSLDPLPAYNEQFF. The CDR3 DNA sequence: TGTGCCAGCAGCTTAGACCCATTACCGGCCTACAATGAGCAGTTCTTC.

The rearrangement links TRBV5-1 to TRBJ1-2; possibly TRBD1 for D (5 bases). This CDR3 comprises 15 residues. The V gene's germline CDR1 is SGHRS and CDR2 YFSETQ. The V end lost 7 bases, the J end lost 6 bases, and 22 bases lay between the germline ends. CDR3 in amino acids: CASRLPAWTTDGYTF. In DNA form, the CDR3 reads TGCGCCAGCCGCCTCCCCGCTTGGACAACAGATGGCTACACCTTC.

The table lists this clone with a count of one. The gene calls are TRBV6-6 and TRBJ1-3, with D possibly matching TRBD1 (6 bases). Germline values: CDR1 MNHNY, CDR2 SVGAGI (reference sequence). V was cut by 2 bases and J by 0 bases, with 8 bases left in between. This CDR3 is 15 amino acids long. This chain's CDR3 is CASSYDRSSGNTIYF. In DNA, the CDR3 is TGTGCCAGCAGTTACGACAGGAGCTCTGGAAACACCATATATTTT.

The chain joins TRBV11-2 to TRBJ2-7, with 7 bases aligning to TRBD2. This CDR3 region has 15 residues. Germline V gene sequence: CDR1 SGHAT, CDR2 FQNNGV. J gave up 6 bases and V 1 base, and 9 bases lay outside the gene matches. DNA of the CDR3: TGTGCCAGCAGCTTAGTCCGGGGGAGGGTAGGCGAGCAGTACTTC. Translating it yields CASSLVRGRVGEQYF.

The genes are TRBV18 and TRBJ2-1; maybe TRBD1 (5 bases). The germline gives CDR1 KGHSH, CDR2 LQKENI. Trimming removed 4 bases from V and 6 bases from J, with 10 bases in between. This CDR3 contains 13 residues. The CDR3 DNA is TGTGCCAGCTCACGAAAGGGGCCCAATGAGCAGTTCTTC. Its translation: CASSRKGPNEQFF.

The chain joins TRBV5-6 to TRBJ1-2; D might be TRBD1 (5 bases). Germline lookup yields CDR1 SGHDT and CDR2 YYEEEE. The CDR3 consists of 17 residues. V was trimmed by 1 base and J by 8 bases, leaving 24 bases between them. The CDR3 reads CASSLRKTGEGRRGYTF. As DNA, the CDR3 is TGTGCCAGCAGCTTGAGGAAAACAGGTGAAGGTCGCCGGGGCTACACCTTC. Full variable domain (remainder filled in from reference TRBV5-6 and TRBJ1-2): DAGVTQSPTHLIKTRGQQVTLRCSPKSGHDTVSWYQQALGQGPQFIFQYYEEEERQRGNFPDRFSGHQFPNYSSELNVNALLLGDSALYLCASSLRKTGEGRRGYTFGSGTRLTVV.

The chain uses TRBV27 and TRBJ2-2, with 11 bases identical to TRBD1. Per germline, CDR1 MNHEY and CDR2 SMNVEV (reference sequence). The CDR3 extends over 17 amino acids. V lost 5 bases and J lost 5; bases outside the gene matches: 10. The CDR3, as DNA: TGTGCCAGCAGTCATAAACCGGGACAGGGGGGAACCGGGGAGCTGTTTTTT. Translating gives CASSHKPGQGGTGELFF.

V usage is TRBV5-1 and J usage is TRBJ1-2; 9 nucleotides agree with TRBD1. The germline gives CDR1 SGHRS, CDR2 YFSETQ. V lost 4 bases, J lost 5 bases, and 9 bases stayed unmatched. This CDR3 is 15 amino acids long. CDR3 amino acids: CASSPTTDRGYGYTF. The CDR3 DNA follows: TGCGCCAGCAGCCCAACGACGGACAGGGGTTATGGCTACACCTTC.

The rearrangement links TRBV29-1 to TRBJ2-3; 11 positions match TRBD1. After removal of 6 bases from V and 4 bases from J, the junction contained 3 bases not matched to a gene. The germline V gene has CDR1 SQVTM and CDR2 ANQGSEA. There are 13 residues in the CDR3. The CDR3 coding sequence is TGCAGCGTCTGGACAGGGGGCTCAGATACGCAGTATTTT. Protein: CSVWTGGSDTQYF.

The chain links TRBV27 to TRBJ2-5; D gene unclear. Trimming cost V 4 bases and J 0 bases, with 9 bases left between them. Germline V CDR1 and CDR2: MNHEY, SMNVEV (reference sequence). This CDR3 contains 14 residues. The CDR3 DNA reads as TGTGCCAGCAGTTATACAGCACACCAAGAGACCCAGTACTTC. It yields the protein CASSYTAHQETQYF.

The genes are TRBV30 and TRBJ1-2; 8 bases match TRBD1. The V and J ends lost 5 bases and 9 bases, in that order; junction bases with no gene match: 17. The length of the CDR3 is 15 residues. Germline CDR1 and CDR2: GTSNPN and SVGIG (reference sequence). The CDR3 sequence is CAWAINQQGVVRYTF. The CDR3 DNA reads TGTGCCTGGGCCATCAATCAACAGGGGGTGGTACGCTACACCTTC.

The rearrangement uses TRBV19 and TRBJ1-1, with 7 bases that match TRBD1. CDR1 LNHDA and CDR2 SQIVND come from the germline V gene (reference sequence). The V gene end was trimmed by 3 bases and the J gene end by 5 bases; junction bases not matched to a gene: 6. The CDR3 contains 14 residues. The CDR3 DNA sequence: TGTGCCAGTAGTATTCAACAGGGGCGGACTGAAGCTTTCTTT. Amino acids: CASSIQQGRTEAFF.